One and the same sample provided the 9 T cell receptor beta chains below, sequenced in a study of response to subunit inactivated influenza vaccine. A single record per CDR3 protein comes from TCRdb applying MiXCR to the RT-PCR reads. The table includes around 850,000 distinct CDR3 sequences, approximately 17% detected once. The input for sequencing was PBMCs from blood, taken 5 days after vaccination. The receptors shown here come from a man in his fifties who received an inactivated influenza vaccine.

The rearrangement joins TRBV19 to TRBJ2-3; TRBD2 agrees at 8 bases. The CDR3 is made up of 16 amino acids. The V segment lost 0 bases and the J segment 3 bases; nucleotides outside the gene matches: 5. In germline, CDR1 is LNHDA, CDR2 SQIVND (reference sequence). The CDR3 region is CASSIDLSGRTDTQYF. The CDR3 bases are TGTGCCAGTAGTATAGACTTGAGCGGGAGAACAGATACGCAGTATTTT.

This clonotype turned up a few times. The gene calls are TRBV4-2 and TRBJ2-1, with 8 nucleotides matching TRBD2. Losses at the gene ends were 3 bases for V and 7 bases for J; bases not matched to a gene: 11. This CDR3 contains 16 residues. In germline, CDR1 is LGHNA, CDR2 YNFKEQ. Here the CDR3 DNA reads TGTGCCAGCAGCCACCCCTGGGCGGGGGGTGTTAATGAGCAGTTCTTC. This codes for CASSHPWAGGVNEQFF.

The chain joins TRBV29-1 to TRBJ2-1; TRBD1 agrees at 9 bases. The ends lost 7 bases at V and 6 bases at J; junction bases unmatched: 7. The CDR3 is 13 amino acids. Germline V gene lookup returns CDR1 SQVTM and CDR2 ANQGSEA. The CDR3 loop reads CSAVRTGVNEQFF. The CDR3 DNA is TGCAGCGCTGTCCGGACAGGGGTCAATGAGCAGTTCTTC.

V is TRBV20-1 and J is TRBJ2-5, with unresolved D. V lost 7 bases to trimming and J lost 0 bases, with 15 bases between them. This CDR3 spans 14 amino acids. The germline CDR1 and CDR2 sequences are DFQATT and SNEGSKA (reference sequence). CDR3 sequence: CSERRVGYQETQYF. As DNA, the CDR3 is TGCAGTGAGAGAAGAGTGGGGTACCAAGAGACCCAGTACTTC.

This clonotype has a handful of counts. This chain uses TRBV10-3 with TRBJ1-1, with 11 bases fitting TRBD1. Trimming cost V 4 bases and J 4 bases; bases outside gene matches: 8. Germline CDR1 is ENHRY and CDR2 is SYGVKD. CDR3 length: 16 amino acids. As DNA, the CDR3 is TGTGCCATCAGTGGCCGGGACAGGGGGTTGGGCACTGAAGCTTTCTTT. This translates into CAISGRDRGLGTEAFF.

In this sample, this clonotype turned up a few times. This CDR3 reads CASSVVAGPREEYF. The CDR3 nucleotides read TGTGCCAGCAGCGTGGTCGCAGGGCCACGGGAGGAGTACTTC. J is TRBJ2-7 and V is TRBV5-5; 7 nucleotides line up with TRBD2. Germline lookup yields CDR1 SGHKS and CDR2 YYEKEE (reference sequence). The CDR3 contains 14 residues. The V gene end was trimmed by 4 bases and the J gene end by 11 bases; junction bases not matched to a gene: 15.

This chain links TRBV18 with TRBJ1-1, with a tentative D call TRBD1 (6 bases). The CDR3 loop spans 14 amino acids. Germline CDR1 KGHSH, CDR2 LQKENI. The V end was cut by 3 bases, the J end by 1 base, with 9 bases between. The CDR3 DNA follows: TGTGCCAGCTCACCGGGGGCGAGGAACACTGAAGCTTTCTTT. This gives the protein CASSPGARNTEAFF. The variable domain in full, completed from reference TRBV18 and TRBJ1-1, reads NAGVMQNPRHLVRRRGQEARLRCSPMKGHSHVYWYRQLPEEGLKFMVYLQKENIIDESGMPKERFSAEFPKEGPSILRIQQVVRGDSAAYFCASSPGARNTEAFFGQGTRLTVV.

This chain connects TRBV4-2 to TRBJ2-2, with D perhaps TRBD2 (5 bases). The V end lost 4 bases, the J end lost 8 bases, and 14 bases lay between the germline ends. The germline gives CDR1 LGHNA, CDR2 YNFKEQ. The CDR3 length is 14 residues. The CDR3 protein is CASSLSGREGELFF. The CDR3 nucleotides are TGTGCCAGCAGCCTCAGTGGACGGGAAGGGGAGCTGTTTTTT.

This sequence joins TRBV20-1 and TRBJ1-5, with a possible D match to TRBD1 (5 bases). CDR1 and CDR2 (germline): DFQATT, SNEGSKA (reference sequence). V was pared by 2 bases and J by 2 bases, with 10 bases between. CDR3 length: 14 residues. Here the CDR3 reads CSARTWGGNQPQHF. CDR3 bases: TGCAGTGCTAGAACCTGGGGGGGCAATCAGCCCCAGCATTTT.